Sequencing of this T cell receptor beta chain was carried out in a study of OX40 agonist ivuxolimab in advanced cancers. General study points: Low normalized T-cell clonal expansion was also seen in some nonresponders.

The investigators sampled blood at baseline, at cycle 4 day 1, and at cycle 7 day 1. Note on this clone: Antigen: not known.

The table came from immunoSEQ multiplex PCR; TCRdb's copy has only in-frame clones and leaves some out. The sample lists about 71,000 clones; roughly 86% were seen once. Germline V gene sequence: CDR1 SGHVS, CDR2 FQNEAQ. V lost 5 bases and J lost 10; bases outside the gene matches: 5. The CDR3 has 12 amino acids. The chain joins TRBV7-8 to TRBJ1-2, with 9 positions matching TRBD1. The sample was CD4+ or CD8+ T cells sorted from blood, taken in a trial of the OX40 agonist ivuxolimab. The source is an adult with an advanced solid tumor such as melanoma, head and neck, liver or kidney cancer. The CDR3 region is CASSPTGGDYTF. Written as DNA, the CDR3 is TGTGCCAGCAGCCCTACAGGGGGCGACTACACCTTC.